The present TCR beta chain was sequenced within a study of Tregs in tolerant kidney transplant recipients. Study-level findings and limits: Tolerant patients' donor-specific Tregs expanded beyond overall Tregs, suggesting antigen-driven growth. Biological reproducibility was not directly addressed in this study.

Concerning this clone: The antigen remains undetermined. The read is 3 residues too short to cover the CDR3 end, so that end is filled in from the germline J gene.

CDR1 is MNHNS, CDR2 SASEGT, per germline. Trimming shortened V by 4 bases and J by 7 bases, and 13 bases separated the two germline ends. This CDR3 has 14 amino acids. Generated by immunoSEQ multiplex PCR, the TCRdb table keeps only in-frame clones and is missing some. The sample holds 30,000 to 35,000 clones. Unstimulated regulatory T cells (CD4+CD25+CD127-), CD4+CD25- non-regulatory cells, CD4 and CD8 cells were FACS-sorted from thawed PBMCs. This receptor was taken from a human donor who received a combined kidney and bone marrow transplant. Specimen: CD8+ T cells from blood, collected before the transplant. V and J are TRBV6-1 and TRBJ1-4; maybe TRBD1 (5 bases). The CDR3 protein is CASSGAGWAEKLFF. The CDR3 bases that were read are TGTGCCAGCAGTGGGGCAGGGTGGGCTGAAAAA.